This entry describes one T cell receptor (beta chain). The target antigen is unknown. TCR beta CDR3 regions were amplified from RNA transcripts. HTBI primers were used in a first-round RT-PCR, which preceded a second-round multiplex PCR. TCRdb re-analysed the multiplex PCR reads in MiXCR, keeping a single row per CDR3 protein. The table records hundreds of thousands of distinct CDR3 sequences, over 20% of them present only once. Certain patients were not enrolled. These were patients with other autoimmune diseases, uncontrolled infections, pregnancy or lactation. These data are taken from a study of Graves' ophthalmopathy and Graves' hyperthyroidism. Study-wide results and caveats: The model predicted ophthalmopathy progression with roughly 70% sensitivity and around 72% specificity.

This CDR3 has 13 amino acids. The ends were cut back, 4 bases at V and 7 bases at J, with 10 bases in the middle. From germline, CDR1 is WSHSY and CDR2 SAAADI. This TCR was recovered from a woman aged 18-29 years with stable Graves' hyperthyroidism. The V and J genes are TRBV10-2 and TRBJ2-2; D is possibly TRBD1 (6 bases). The sequenced sample consisted of peripheral blood. The CDR3 sequence: CASSVQGNGELFF. CDR3 nucleotide sequence: TGCGCCAGCAGTGTCCAGGGGAACGGGGAGCTGTTTTTT.